A single sample is the source of the 19 T cell receptor beta chains below, sequenced in a study of graft-versus-host responses after intestinal transplantation. These receptors' antigens are unknown. The protocol was immunoSEQ multiplex PCR, while the TCRdb copy is restricted to in-frame clones and leaves out a portion. The table lists about 50,000 clones, about 93% of them singletons. The sequenced sample was unstimulated CD4+ T cells sorted from spleen or lymph node cells, obtained before transplant. The receptors were sampled from a human donor who was the organ donor for an intestinal transplant.

This chain links TRBV6-6 with TRBJ2-7; possible D gene TRBD1, 5 bases. The CDR3 totals 13 residues. CDR1 and CDR2 from the germline V gene are MNHNY and SVGAGI (reference sequence). The germline V and J ends were trimmed by 6 bases and 5 bases, with 14 bases remaining between them. In DNA form, the CDR3 reads TGTGCCAGCAGCTCAACAGGAATCCACGAGCAGTACTTC. Its protein product is CASSSTGIHEQYF.

This chain links TRBV11-2 with TRBJ2-7; D is undetermined. Germline V gives CDR1 SGHAT, CDR2 FQNNGV. Trimming stripped 1 base from V and 0 bases from J, with 7 bases between. This CDR3 comprises 14 residues. In DNA form, the CDR3 reads TGTGCCAGCAGCTTAGGGGCCAACTCCTACGAGCAGTACTTC. Residues: CASSLGANSYEQYF.

This clone was seen once. The gene calls are TRBV6-1 and TRBJ1-5, with TRBD1 matching 8 bases. In germline, CDR1 is MNHNS, CDR2 SASEGT. The junction had 7 bases not matched to a gene; V was cut back by 9 bases and J by 0 bases. The CDR3 length is 15 residues. The CDR3 sequence is CASMDRAYSNQPQHF. Here the CDR3 DNA reads TGTGCCAGTATGGACAGGGCTTATAGCAATCAGCCCCAGCATTTT.

With respect to this clone: Other DNA sequences in this specimen translate into the identical CDR3. This rearrangement joins TRBV7-2 to TRBJ2-7, with TRBD1 identical over 7 bases. Per the germline V gene, CDR1 is SGHTA and CDR2 is FQGNSA. V gave up 1 base and J gave up 0 bases; unmatched junction bases: 3. The CDR3 extends over 15 amino acids. The CDR3 spells CASSLGQGVSYEQYF. CDR3 nucleotides: TGTGCCAGCAGCTTAGGGCAGGGGGTCTCCTACGAGCAGTACTTC.

The V gene is TRBV6-4, the J gene TRBJ1-5; D is undetermined. The CDR3 extends over 19 amino acids. CDR1 and CDR2 (germline): MRHNA, SNTAGT. Trimming pared 4 bases from V and 0 bases from J, leaving 22 bases between. The DNA for the CDR3 is TGTGCCAGCAGTGTGTGGGTCAGCGAGTTGACTAATAGCAATCAGCCCCAGCATTTT. It is translated as CASSVWVSELTNSNQPQHF.

The chain combines TRBV13 with TRBJ2-1; D is perhaps TRBD2 (7 bases). Deletions cut 1 base from V and 8 bases from J, with 30 bases between. Germline loops: CDR1 PRHDT, CDR2 FYEKMQ (reference sequence). The length of the CDR3 is 20 residues. CDR3 amino acids: CASSLALGGFTNGRLDEQFF. DNA for the CDR3: TGTGCCAGCAGCTTAGCCCTAGGGGGGTTCACTAACGGGAGGTTGGATGAGCAGTTCTTC.

This chain joins TRBV5-4 and TRBJ2-1, with D possibly matching TRBD2 (6 bases). Trimming pared 2 bases from V and 10 bases from J, leaving 13 bases between. CDR3 length: 13 amino acids. Germline values: CDR1 SGHNT, CDR2 YYREEE (reference sequence). CDR3 DNA sequence: TGTGCCAGCAGCTTCCAGCGGGTGGGAGAGCAGTTCTTC. Translation: CASSFQRVGEQFF.

The rearrangement joins TRBV6-5 to TRBJ2-3; 8 bases are a match to TRBD2. CDR1 is MNHEY, CDR2 SVGAGI, per germline. The CDR3 sequence is 13 residues long. V gave up 8 bases and J gave up 7 bases; unmatched junction bases: 8. DNA of the CDR3: TGTGCCAGCCTAGGTGCGGGAGGAAATACGCAGTATTTT. It translates to CASLGAGGNTQYF.

The chain joins TRBV5-1 to TRBJ2-5, with D maybe TRBD1 (5 bases). The CDR3 is made up of 14 amino acids. Germline CDR1 and CDR2: SGHRS and YFSETQ. V dropped 1 base and J dropped 3 bases, with 10 bases sitting between them. The CDR3 sequence: CASSLRGREETQYF. The CDR3 DNA reads TGCGCCAGCAGCTTGAGGGGCCGGGAAGAGACCCAGTACTTC.

The chain carries TRBV7-3 and TRBJ1-6; D not resolved. The germline gives CDR1 SGHTA, CDR2 FQGTGA. This CDR3 is 15 amino acids long. Trimming cost V 1 base and J 5 bases, with 9 bases left between them. CDR3 DNA: TGTGCCAGCAGCTTAATTGGTGGAAATAATTCACCCCTCCACTTT. Its translation: CASSLIGGNNSPLHF.

The chain recombines TRBV2 with TRBJ2-5; possibly TRBD2 for D (6 bases). The CDR3 runs 14 residues. V dropped 5 bases and J dropped 2 bases, with 12 bases sitting between them. CDR1 and CDR2 from the germline V gene are SNHLY and FYNNEI. The CDR3 reads CASSLRDLQETQYF. CDR3 coding DNA: TGTGCCAGCAGTCTCCGGGACTTACAAGAGACCCAGTACTTC.

CDR3 nucleotide sequence: TGTGCCAGCAGTTTGGCCGGGGTAACAGATACGCAGTATTTT. It codes for CASSLAGVTDTQYF. This chain uses TRBV28 with TRBJ2-3, with D tentatively TRBD2 (5 bases). V shed 3 bases and J shed 3 bases, with 10 bases lying between them. CDR1 MDHEN and CDR2 SYDVKM come from the germline V gene. The CDR3 totals 14 residues.

This chain's CDR3 is CASSWKTGNLMNTEAFF. The CDR3 nucleotides are TGTGCCAGCAGCTGGAAGACAGGGAACCTCATGAACACTGAAGCTTTCTTT. The J gene is TRBJ1-1, the V gene TRBV7-8; 7 nucleotides match TRBD1. V shed 4 bases, J shed 0 bases, and the junction held 11 bases outside the gene matches. Per germline, CDR1 SGHVS and CDR2 FQNEAQ. The CDR3 covers 17 residues.

The chain joins TRBV28 to TRBJ2-7; D gene unclear. The CDR3 runs 11 residues. Trimming stripped 6 bases from V and 2 bases from J, with 5 bases between. The germline V gene encodes CDR1 MDHEN and CDR2 SYDVKM. The CDR3 DNA reads as TGTGCCAGCAGGGCAACCTACGAGCAGTACTTC. Amino acid sequence: CASRATYEQYF. The whole variable domain, filled in from reference TRBV28 and TRBJ2-7, reads DVKVTQSSRYLVKRTGEKVFLECVQDMDHENMFWYRQDPGLGLRLIYFSYDVKMKEKGDIPEGYSVSREKKERFSLILESASTNQTSMYLCASRATYEQYFGPGTRLTVT.

This CDR3 is CASSPAGGLYNEQFF. For the CDR3, the DNA is TGTGCCAGCTCACCAGCGGGGGGACTATACAATGAGCAGTTCTTC. The V and J genes are TRBV18 and TRBJ2-1; 8 nucleotides align to TRBD2. Germline trimming cut 2 bases from V and 4 bases from J; bases unmatched to any gene: 4. Per germline, CDR1 KGHSH and CDR2 LQKENI. The length of the CDR3 is 15 residues.

The V call is TRBV11-2, the J call TRBJ2-7, with 11 bases fitting TRBD2. Germline loops: CDR1 SGHAT, CDR2 FQNNGV. The CDR3 totals 16 residues. V lost 4 bases and J lost 4; bases outside the gene matches: 9. This CDR3 is CASSSITSGSLYEQYF. In nucleotides, the CDR3 is TGTGCCAGCAGCTCCATCACTAGCGGGAGTTTGTACGAGCAGTACTTC.

The chain employs TRBV28 and TRBJ1-3; D gene uncertain. V was shortened by 5 bases and J by 0 bases, with 11 bases between the two germline ends. The CDR3 spans 15 residues. The germline CDR1 and CDR2 sequences are MDHEN and SYDVKM. The CDR3 region has the DNA TGTGCCAGCAGTCCCCCGACGGTCTCTGGAAACACCATATATTTT. This codes for CASSPPTVSGNTIYF.

The chain recombines TRBV6-5 with TRBJ2-7; 13 bases agree with TRBD2. Germline V gene lookup returns CDR1 MNHEY and CDR2 SVGAGI. The CDR3 contains 14 residues. Unmatched junction bases numbered 4, after V lost 6 bases and J lost 5 bases. CDR3 region: CASRLAGGPDEQYF. The CDR3 nucleotides read TGTGCCAGCAGACTAGCGGGAGGGCCCGACGAGCAGTACTTC.

The chain has TRBV6-4 and TRBJ1-2, with 10 bases matching TRBD1. The V gene's germline CDR1 is MRHNA and CDR2 SNTAGT. The CDR3 extends over 14 amino acids. J gave up 3 bases and V 6 bases, and 4 bases lay outside the gene matches. CDR3 sequence reads: CASSETGGDYGYTF. CDR3 nucleotide sequence: TGTGCCAGCAGCGAGACAGGGGGCGACTATGGCTACACCTTC.